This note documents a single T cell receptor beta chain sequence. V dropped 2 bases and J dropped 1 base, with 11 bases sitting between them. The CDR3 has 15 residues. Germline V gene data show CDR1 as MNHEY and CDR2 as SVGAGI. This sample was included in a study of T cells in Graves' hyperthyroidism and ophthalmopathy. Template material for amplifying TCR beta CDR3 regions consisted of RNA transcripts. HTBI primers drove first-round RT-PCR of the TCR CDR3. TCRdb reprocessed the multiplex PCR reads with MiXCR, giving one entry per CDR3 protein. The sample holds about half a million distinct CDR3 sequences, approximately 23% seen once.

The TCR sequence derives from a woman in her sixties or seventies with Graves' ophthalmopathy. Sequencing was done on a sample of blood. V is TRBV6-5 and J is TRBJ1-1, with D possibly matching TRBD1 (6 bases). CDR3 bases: TGTGCCAGCAGTTACCGGGGACATCAGAACACTGAAGCTTTCTTT. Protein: CASSYRGHQNTEAFF.